This TCR beta chain is drawn from a study of blood T cells in healthy people across ages. The second PCR ran about 6 to 11 cycles with a sample-barcoded 5' primer and J-beta primers. TCRdb independently ran MiXCR on the 5' RACE reads; one entry per CDR3 protein. The sample includes about a million distinct CDR3 sequences, 30% to 40% seen only once; the top ten take roughly 13%. Looked up from germline, CDR1 is MGHRA and CDR2 is YSYEKL. The germline V and J ends were trimmed by 1 base and 5 bases, with 9 bases remaining between them. The CDR3 runs 14 residues. This clonotype was found a few times. The sample was blood. The source of this sequence is a man aged 18 to 35 in good health. The gene calls are TRBV4-1 and TRBJ1-5; perhaps TRBD1 as D (6 bases). CDR3 protein: CASSQAAGDQPQHF. The DNA for the CDR3 is TGCGCCAGCAGCCAAGCCGCAGGGGATCAGCCCCAGCATTTT.